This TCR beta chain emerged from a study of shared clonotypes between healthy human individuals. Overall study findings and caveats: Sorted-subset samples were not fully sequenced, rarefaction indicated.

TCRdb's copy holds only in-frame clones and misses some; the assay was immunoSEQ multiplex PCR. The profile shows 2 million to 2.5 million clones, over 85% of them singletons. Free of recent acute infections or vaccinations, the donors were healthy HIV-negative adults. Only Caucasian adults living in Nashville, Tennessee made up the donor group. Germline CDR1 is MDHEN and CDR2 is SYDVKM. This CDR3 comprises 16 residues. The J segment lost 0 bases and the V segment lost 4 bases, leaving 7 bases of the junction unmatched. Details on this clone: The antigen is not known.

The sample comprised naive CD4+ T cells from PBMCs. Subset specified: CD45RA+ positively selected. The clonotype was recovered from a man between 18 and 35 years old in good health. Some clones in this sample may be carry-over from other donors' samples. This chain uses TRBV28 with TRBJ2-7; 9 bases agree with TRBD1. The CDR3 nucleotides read TGTGCCAGCAGTTCCGCCGGGACAGGGTTCTCCTACGAGCAGTACTTC. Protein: CASSSAGTGFSYEQYF.